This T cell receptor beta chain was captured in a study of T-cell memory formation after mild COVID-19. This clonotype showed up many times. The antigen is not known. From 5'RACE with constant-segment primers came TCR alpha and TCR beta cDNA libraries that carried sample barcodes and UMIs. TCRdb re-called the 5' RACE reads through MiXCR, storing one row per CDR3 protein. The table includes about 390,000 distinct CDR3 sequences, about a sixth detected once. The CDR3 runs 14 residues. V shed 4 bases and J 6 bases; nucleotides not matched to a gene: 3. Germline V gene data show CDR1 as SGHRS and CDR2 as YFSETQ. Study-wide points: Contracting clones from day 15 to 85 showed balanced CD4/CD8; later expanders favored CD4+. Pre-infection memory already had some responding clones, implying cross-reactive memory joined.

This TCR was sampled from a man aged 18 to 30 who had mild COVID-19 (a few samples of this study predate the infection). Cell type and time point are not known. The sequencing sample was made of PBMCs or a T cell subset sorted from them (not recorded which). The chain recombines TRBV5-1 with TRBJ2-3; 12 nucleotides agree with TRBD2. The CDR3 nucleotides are TGCGCCAGCAGCACCGGGACTAGCGGGGATACGCAGTATTTT. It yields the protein CASSTGTSGDTQYF.